A selection of T cell receptor beta chains follows, all from one sample in a study of early T cells in non-severe SARS-CoV-2 infection. TCRdb analysed the 5' RACE reads with MiXCR anew, one entry per CDR3 protein. The data hold about 33,000 distinct CDR3 sequences, with more than 5% observed a single time. Material: whole blood. These TCRs come from an adult who was a healthcare worker with PCR-confirmed SARS-CoV-2 infection or an uninfected control (not recorded which). Both conserved end residues are part of each CDR3. The D gene is left open where the match is weak. Not every row has a clone size; where given, it reads once, few, many or a size class.

>TRBJ1-2|many|.|TRBV6-1|16
TGTGCCAGCAGTGAAGCCACGGCAGGCGGCCTCTTAGGCTACACCTTC
CASSEATAGGLLGYTF
>TRBJ2-7|.|TRBD1|TRBV6-5|15
TGTGCCACCCGCCTCGGACAGGGACCTTTCTACGAGCAGTACTTC
CATRLGQGPFYEQYF
>TRBJ2-1|few|TRBD1|TRBV6-8|14
TGTGCCAGCAGCCCTTACCAGGGGGCGAATGAGCAGTTCTTC
CASSPYQGANEQFF
>TRBJ2-7|many|.|TRBV14|16
TGTGCCAGCAGCCAAGATGCAAGGATGGCCCACTACGAGCAGTACTTC
CASSQDARMAHYEQYF
>TRBJ1-1|few|.|TRBV6-2/TRBV6-3|14
TGTGCCAGCAACTTCCAACGGTTTAACGCTGAAGCTTTCTTT
CASNFQRFNAEAFF
>TRBJ2-5|many|.|TRBV10-3|15
TGTGCCATCAGGGCCGAACGCGGACCTCAAGAGACCCAGTACTTC
CAIRAERGPQETQYF
>TRBJ2-1|.|TRBD2|TRBV7-2|14
TGTGCCAGCAGCTTAAAGGGACTAGCCAATGAGCAGTTCTTC
CASSLKGLANEQFF
>TRBJ1-4|few|.|TRBV10-2|13
TGCGCCAGCAGGGATCAACTCCGGGGAAAACTGTTTTTT
CASRDQLRGKLFF
>TRBJ2-1|many|.|TRBV18|13
TGTGCCAGCTCACCACCGGGACCCGGTGAGCAGTTCTTC
CASSPPGPGEQFF
>TRBJ2-4|many|.|TRBV6-1|12
TGTGCCAGCAGTGAAGGGGGTGGGACTGTGTACTTC
CASSEGGGTVYF
>TRBJ2-7|.|TRBD1|TRBV28|17
TGTGCCAGCAATTCCTTATGGACAGGGAAGGACCCCTACGAGCAGTACTTC
CASNSLWTGKDPYEQYF
>TRBJ1-1|many|TRBD1|TRBV5-5|16
TGTGCCAGCAGCTTGTTGTGGGACAGGGGTGTAACTGAAGCTTTCTTT
CASSLLWDRGVTEAFF
>TRBJ1-6|few|TRBD1|TRBV20-1|15
TGCAGTGCTAGATCGAACCCGGGACAGGGTTTCCCCCTCCACTTT
CSARSNPGQGFPLHF
>TRBJ1-2|.|TRBD1|TRBV12-3/TRBV12-4|13
TGTGCCAGCAGACCCGACAGGGTTTATGGCTACACCTTC
CASRPDRVYGYTF
>TRBJ2-1|many|.|TRBV5-1|13
TGCGCCAGCAGCTTGGTTCGTGGCAATGAGCAGTTCTTC
CASSLVRGNEQFF
>TRBJ2-7|many|TRBD1|TRBV19|16
TGTGCCAGTAGTATGGGGGGACAGGGGAACCCCTACGAGCAGTACTTC
CASSMGGQGNPYEQYF
>TRBJ1-3|.|.|TRBV30|15
TGTGCCTGGAGTGTATATCCCGCCTCTGGAAACACCATATATTTT
CAWSVYPASGNTIYF
>TRBJ1-5|few|TRBD1|TRBV2|14
TGTGCCAGCAGCCGGGACAGCATCAATCAGCCCCAGCATTTT
CASSRDSINQPQHF
>TRBJ1-6|few|.|TRBV11-2|16
TGTGCCAGCACCAGACTAAGTTCCGGTAATAATTCACCCCTCCACTTT
CASTRLSSGNNSPLHF
>TRBJ1-6|many|.|TRBV3-1|12
TGTGCCAGCAGCCAAGAAGGGGCACCCCTCCACTTT
CASSQEGAPLHF
>TRBJ1-6|many|.|TRBV2|11
TGTGCCAGCAGCGCTACTTCACCCCTCCACTTT
CASSATSPLHF
>TRBJ2-4|many|.|TRBV6-2/TRBV6-3|17
TGTGCCAGCAGTTACGAAGGTACACCCTTAGCCAAAAACATTCAGTACTTC
CASSYEGTPLAKNIQYF
>TRBJ2-7|many|.|TRBV10-3|14
TGTGCCATCAGTGGTGGGGTCGTTTCCTATGAGCAGTACTTC
CAISGGVVSYEQYF
>TRBJ1-5|many|.|TRBV6-1|15
TGTGCCAGCAGTGAAGCTGGGGGACTCCATCAGCCCCAGCATTTT
CASSEAGGLHQPQHF